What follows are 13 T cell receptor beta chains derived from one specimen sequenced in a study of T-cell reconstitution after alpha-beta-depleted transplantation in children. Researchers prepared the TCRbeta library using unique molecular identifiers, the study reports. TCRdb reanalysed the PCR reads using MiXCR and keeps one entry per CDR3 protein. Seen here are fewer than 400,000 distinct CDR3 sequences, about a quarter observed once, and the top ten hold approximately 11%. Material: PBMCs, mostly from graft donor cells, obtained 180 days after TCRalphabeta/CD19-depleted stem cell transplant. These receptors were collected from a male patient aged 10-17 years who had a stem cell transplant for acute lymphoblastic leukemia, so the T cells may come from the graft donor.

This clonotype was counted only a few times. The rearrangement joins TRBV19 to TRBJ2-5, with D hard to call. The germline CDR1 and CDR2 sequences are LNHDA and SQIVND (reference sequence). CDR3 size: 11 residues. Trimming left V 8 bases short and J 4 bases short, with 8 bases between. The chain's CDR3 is CASRSGETQYF. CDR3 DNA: TGTGCCAGTCGATCGGGAGAGACCCAGTACTTC.

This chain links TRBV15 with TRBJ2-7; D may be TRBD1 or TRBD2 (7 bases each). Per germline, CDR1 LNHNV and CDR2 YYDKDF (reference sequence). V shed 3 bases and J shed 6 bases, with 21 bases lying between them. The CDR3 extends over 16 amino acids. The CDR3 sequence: CATSSPSGGDQLEQYF. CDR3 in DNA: TGTGCCACCAGCAGCCCCTCAGGGGGGGATCAGCTCGAGCAGTACTTC.

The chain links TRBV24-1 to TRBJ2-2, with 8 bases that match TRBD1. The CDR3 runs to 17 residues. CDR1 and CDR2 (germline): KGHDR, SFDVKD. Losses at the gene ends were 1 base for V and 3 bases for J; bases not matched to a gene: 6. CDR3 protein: CATSDFLTGVDTGELFF. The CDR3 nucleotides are TGTGCCACCAGTGATTTCCTGACAGGGGTTGACACCGGGGAGCTGTTTTTT.

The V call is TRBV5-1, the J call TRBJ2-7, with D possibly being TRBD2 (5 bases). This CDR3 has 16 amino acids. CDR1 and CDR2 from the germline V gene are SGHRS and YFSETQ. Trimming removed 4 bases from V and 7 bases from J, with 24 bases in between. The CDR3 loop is CASSLRAAASLREQYF. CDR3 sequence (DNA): TGCGCCAGCAGCCTAAGGGCAGCGGCCAGCCTACGGGAGCAGTACTTC.

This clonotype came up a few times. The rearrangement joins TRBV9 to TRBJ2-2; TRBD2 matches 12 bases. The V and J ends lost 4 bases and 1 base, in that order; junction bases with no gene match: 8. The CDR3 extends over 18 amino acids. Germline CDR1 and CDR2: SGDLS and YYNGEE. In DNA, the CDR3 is TGTGCCAGCAGCCTCACCACGGGACTAGCGGGGAACACCGGGGAGCTGTTTTTT. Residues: CASSLTTGLAGNTGELFF.

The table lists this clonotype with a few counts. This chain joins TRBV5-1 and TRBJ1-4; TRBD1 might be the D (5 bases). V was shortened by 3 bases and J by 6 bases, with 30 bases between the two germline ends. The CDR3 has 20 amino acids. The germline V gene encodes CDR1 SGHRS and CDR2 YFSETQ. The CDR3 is CASSYDNRGPSGSRHEKLFF. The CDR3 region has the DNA TGCGCCAGCAGCTATGACAATCGGGGACCCTCTGGCAGCCGGCATGAAAAACTGTTTTTT.

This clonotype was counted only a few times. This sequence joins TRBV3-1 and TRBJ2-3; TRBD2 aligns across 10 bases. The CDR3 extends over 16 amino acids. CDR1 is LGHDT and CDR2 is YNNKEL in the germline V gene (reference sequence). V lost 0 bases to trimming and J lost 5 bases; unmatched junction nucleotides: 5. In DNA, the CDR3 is TGTGCCAGCAGCCAAGATTGGCTAGCGGGAGTAGATACGCAGTATTTT. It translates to CASSQDWLAGVDTQYF.

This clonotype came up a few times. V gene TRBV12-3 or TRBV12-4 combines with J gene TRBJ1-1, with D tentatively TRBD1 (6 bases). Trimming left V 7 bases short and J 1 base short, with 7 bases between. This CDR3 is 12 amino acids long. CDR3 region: CASKQGNTEAFF. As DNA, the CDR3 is TGTGCCAGCAAACAGGGGAACACTGAAGCTTTCTTT.

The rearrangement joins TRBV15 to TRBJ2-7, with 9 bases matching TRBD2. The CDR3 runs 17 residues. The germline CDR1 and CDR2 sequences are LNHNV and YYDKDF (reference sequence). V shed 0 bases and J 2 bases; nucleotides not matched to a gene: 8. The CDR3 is CATSRDLAGVVPYEQYF. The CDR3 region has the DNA TGTGCCACCAGCAGAGATTTAGCGGGAGTGGTCCCCTACGAGCAGTACTTC.

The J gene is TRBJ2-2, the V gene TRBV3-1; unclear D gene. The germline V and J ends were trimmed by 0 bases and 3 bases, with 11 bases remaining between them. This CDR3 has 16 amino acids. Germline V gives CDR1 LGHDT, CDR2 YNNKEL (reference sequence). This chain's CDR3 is CASSQDSRVYTGELFF. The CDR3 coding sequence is TGTGCCAGCAGCCAAGATTCGAGAGTTTACACCGGGGAGCTGTTTTTT.

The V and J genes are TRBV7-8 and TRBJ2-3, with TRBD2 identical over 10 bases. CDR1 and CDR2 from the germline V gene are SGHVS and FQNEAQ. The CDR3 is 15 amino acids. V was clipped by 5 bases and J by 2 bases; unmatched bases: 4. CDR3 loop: CASSILAGVTDTQYF. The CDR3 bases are TGTGCCAGCAGCATCCTAGCGGGAGTCACAGATACGCAGTATTTT.

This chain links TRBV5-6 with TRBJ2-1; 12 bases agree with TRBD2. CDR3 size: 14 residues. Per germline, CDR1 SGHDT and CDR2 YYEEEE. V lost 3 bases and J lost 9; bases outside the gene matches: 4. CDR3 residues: CASSWGLAGGEQFF. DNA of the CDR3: TGTGCCAGCAGCTGGGGACTAGCGGGCGGTGAGCAGTTCTTC. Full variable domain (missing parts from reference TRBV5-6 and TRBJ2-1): DAGVTQSPTHLIKTRGQQVTLRCSPKSGHDTVSWYQQALGQGPQFIFQYYEEEERQRGNFPDRFSGHQFPNYSSELNVNALLLGDSALYLCASSWGLAGGEQFFGPGTRLTVL.

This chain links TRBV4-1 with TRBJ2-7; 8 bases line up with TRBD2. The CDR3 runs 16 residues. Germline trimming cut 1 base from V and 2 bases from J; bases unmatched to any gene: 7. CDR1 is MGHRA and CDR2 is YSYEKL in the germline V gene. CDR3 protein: CASSQVGAGDTYEQYF. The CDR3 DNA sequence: TGCGCCAGCAGCCAAGTTGGAGCGGGAGATACCTACGAGCAGTACTTC.